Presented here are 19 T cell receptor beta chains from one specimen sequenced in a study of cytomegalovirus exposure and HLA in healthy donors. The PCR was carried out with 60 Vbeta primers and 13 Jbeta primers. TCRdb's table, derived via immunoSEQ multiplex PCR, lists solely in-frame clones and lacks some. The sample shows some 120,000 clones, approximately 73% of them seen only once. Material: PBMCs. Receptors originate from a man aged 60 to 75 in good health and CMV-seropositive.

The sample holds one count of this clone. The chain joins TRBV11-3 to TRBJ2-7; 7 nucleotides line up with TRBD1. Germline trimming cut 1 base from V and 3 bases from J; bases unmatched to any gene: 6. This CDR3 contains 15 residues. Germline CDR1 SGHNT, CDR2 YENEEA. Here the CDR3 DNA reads TGTGCCAGCAGCTTAGCGGGACAGAGCCACTACGAGCAGTACTTC. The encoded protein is CASSLAGQSHYEQYF.

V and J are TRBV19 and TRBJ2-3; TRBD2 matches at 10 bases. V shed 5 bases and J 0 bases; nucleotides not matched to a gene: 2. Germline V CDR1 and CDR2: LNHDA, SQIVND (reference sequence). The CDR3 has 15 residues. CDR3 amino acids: CASSLAGVSTDTQYF. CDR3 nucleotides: TGTGCCAGTAGTCTAGCGGGGGTGAGCACAGATACGCAGTATTTT. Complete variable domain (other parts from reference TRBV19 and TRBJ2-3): DGGITQSPKYLFRKEGQNVTLSCEQNLNHDAMYWYRQDPGQGLRLIYYSQIVNDFQKGDIAEGYSVSREKKESFPLTVTSAQKNPTAFYLCASSLAGVSTDTQYFGPGTRLTVL.

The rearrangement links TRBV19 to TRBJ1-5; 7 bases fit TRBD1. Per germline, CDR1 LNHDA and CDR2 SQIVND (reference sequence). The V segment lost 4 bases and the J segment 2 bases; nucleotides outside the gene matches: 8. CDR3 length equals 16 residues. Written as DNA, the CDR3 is TGTGCCAGTAGTACCGGGGCAGGGGGGCGCAATCAGCCCCAGCATTTT. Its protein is CASSTGAGGRNQPQHF. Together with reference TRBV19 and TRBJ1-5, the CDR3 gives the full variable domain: DGGITQSPKYLFRKEGQNVTLSCEQNLNHDAMYWYRQDPGQGLRLIYYSQIVNDFQKGDIAEGYSVSREKKESFPLTVTSAQKNPTAFYLCASSTGAGGRNQPQHFGDGTRLSIL.

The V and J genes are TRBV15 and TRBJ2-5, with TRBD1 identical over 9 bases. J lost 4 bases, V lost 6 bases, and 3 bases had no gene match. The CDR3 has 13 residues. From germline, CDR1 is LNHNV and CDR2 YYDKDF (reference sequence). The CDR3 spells CATRQGAGETQYF. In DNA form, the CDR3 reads TGTGCCACCAGACAGGGGGCTGGAGAGACCCAGTACTTC.

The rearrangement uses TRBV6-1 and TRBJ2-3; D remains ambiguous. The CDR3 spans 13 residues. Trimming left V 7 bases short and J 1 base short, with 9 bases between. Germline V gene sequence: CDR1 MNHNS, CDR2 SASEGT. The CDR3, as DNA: TGTGCCAGCAAAGTACGGGGCACAGATACGCAGTATTTT. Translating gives CASKVRGTDTQYF.

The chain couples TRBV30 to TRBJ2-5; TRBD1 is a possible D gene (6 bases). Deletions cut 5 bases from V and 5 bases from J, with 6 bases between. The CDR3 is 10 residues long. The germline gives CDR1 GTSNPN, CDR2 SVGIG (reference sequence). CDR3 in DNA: TGTGCCTGGGGGGGCGAGACCCAGTACTTC. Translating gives CAWGGETQYF.

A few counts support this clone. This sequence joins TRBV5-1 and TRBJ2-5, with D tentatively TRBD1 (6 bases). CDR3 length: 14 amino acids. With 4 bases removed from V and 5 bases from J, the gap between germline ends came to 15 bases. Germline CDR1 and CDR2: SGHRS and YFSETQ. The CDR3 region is CASSIDTGRETQYF. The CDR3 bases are TGCGCCAGCAGCATAGATACAGGGCGGGAGACCCAGTACTTC. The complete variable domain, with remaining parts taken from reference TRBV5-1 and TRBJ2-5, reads KAGVTQTPRYLIKTRGQQVTLSCSPISGHRSVSWYQQTPGQGLQFLFEYFSETQRNKGNFPGRFSGRQFSNSRSEMNVSTLELGDSALYLCASSIDTGRETQYFGPGTRLLVL.

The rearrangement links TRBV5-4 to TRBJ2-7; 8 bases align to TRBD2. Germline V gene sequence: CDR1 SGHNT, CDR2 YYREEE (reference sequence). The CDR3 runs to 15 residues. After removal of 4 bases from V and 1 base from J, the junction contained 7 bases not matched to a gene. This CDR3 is CASSGEAGESYEQYF. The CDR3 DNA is TGTGCCAGCAGCGGCGAAGCGGGAGAGTCCTACGAGCAGTACTTC. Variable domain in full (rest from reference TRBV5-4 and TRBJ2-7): ETGVTQSPTHLIKTRGQQVTLRCSSQSGHNTVSWYQQALGQGPQFIFQYYREEENGRGNFPPRFSGLQFPNYSSELNVNALELDDSALYLCASSGEAGESYEQYFGPGTRLTVT.

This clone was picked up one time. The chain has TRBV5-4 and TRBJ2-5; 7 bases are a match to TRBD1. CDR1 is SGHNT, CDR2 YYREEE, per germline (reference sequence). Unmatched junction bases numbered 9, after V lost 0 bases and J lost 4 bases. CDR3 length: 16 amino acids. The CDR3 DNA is TGTGCCAGCAGCTTGGGACAGGGATTAGTGGGAGAGACCCAGTACTTC. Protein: CASSLGQGLVGETQYF.

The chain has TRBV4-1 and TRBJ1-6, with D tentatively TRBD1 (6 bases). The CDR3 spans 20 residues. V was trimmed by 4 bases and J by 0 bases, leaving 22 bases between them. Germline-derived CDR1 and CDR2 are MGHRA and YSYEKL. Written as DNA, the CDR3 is TGCGCCAGCAGCCTCCTGGTAAGGGGAGGGGGGAGCTCCTATAATTCACCCCTCCACTTT. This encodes CASSLLVRGGGSSYNSPLHF.

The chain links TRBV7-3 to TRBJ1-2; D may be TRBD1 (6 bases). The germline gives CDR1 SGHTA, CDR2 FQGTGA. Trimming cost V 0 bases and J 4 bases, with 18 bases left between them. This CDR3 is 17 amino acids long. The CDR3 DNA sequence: TGTGCCAGCAGCTTAACGGTAACAAAGGGGGGGGGCTATGGCTACACCTTC. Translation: CASSLTVTKGGGYGYTF.

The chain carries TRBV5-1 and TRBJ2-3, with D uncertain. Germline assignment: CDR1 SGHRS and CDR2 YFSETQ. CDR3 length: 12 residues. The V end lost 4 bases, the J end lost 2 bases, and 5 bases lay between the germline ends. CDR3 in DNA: TGCGCCAGCAGCGAACTCACAGATACGCAGTATTTT. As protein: CASSELTDTQYF. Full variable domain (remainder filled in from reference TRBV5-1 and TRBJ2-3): KAGVTQTPRYLIKTRGQQVTLSCSPISGHRSVSWYQQTPGQGLQFLFEYFSETQRNKGNFPGRFSGRQFSNSRSEMNVSTLELGDSALYLCASSELTDTQYFGPGTRLTVL.

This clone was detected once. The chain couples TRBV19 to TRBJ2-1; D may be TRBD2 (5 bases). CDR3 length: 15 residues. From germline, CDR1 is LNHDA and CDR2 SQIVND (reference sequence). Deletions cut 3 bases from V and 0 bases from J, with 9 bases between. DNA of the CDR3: TGTGCCAGTAGTATGGACTGGAGCTCCTACAATGAGCAGTTCTTC. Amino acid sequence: CASSMDWSSYNEQFF.

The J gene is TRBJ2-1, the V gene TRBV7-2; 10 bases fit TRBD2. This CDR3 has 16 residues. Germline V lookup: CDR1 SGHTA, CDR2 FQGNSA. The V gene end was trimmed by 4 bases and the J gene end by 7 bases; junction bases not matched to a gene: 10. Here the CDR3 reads CASSWESAGGRNEQFF. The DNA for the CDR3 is TGTGCCAGCAGCTGGGAGTCAGCGGGGGGGCGGAATGAGCAGTTCTTC.

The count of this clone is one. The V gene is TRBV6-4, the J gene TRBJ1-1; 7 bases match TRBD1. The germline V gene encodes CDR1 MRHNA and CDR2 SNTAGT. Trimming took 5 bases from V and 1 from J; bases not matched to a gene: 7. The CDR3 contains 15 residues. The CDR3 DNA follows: TGTGCCAGCAGTCCCCGACAGGGTTCGAACACTGAAGCTTTCTTT. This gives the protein CASSPRQGSNTEAFF.

Here the CDR3 DNA reads TGTGCCAGCAGTTACCACCAGGGAAATATCTATGGCTACACCTTC. Its protein is CASSYHQGNIYGYTF. The rearrangement links TRBV6-5 to TRBJ1-2; D is perhaps TRBD1 (5 bases). Looked up from germline, CDR1 is MNHEY and CDR2 is SVGAGI. The ends were cut back, 2 bases at V and 4 bases at J, with 14 bases in the middle. CDR3 length: 15 residues.

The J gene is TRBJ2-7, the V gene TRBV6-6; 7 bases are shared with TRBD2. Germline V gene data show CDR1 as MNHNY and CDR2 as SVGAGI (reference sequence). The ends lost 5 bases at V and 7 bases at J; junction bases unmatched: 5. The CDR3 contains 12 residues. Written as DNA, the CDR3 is TGTGCCAGCAGTCCACCCGGGGGGGAGCAGTACTTC. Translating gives CASSPPGGEQYF.

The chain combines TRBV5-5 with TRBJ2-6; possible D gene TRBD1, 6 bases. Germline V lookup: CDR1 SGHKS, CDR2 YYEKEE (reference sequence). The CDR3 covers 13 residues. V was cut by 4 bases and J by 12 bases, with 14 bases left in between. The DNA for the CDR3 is TGTGCCAGCAGCGCAACAGGGTATAGCGTCCTGACTTTC. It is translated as CASSATGYSVLTF.

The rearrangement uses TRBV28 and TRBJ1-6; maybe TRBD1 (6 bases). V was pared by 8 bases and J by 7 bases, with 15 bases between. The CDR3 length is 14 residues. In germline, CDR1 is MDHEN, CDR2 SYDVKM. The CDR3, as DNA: TGTGCCAGCTTTTTGGCACAGGGAAATTCACCCCTCCACTTT. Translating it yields CASFLAQGNSPLHF.